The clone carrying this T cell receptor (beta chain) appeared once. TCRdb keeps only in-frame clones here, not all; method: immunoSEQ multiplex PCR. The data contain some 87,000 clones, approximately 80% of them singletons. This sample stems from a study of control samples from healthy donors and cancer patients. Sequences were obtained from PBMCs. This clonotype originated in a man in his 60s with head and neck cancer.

CDR3 protein: CATEDTQETQYF. As DNA, the CDR3 is TGTGCCACGGAGGACACCCAAGAGACCCAGTACTTC. The V and J genes are TRBV28 and TRBJ2-5; the D call may be TRBD1 or TRBD2 (5 bases each). V was cut by 10 bases and J by 1 base, with 10 bases left in between. CDR3 length equals 12 residues. Germline values: CDR1 MDHEN, CDR2 SYDVKM.